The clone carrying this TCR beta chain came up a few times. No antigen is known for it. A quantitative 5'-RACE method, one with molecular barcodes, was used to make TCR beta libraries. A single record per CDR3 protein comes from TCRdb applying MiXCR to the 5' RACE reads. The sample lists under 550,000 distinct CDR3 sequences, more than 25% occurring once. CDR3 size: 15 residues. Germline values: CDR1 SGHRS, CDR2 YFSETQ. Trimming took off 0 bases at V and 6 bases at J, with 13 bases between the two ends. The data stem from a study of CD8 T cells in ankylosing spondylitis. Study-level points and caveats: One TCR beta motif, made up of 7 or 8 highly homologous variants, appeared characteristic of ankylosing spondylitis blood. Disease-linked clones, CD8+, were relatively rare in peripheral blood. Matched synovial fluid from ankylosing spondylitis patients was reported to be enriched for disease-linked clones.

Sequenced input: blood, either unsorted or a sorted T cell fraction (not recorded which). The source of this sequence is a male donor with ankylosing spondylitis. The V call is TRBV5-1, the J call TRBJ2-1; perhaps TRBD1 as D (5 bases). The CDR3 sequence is CASSLALGRGNEQFF. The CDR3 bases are TGCGCCAGCAGCTTGGCCTTAGGTAGGGGCAATGAGCAGTTCTTC. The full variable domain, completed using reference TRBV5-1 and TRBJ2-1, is KAGVTQTPRYLIKTRGQQVTLSCSPISGHRSVSWYQQTPGQGLQFLFEYFSETQRNKGNFPGRFSGRQFSNSRSEMNVSTLELGDSALYLCASSLALGRGNEQFFGPGTRLTVL.